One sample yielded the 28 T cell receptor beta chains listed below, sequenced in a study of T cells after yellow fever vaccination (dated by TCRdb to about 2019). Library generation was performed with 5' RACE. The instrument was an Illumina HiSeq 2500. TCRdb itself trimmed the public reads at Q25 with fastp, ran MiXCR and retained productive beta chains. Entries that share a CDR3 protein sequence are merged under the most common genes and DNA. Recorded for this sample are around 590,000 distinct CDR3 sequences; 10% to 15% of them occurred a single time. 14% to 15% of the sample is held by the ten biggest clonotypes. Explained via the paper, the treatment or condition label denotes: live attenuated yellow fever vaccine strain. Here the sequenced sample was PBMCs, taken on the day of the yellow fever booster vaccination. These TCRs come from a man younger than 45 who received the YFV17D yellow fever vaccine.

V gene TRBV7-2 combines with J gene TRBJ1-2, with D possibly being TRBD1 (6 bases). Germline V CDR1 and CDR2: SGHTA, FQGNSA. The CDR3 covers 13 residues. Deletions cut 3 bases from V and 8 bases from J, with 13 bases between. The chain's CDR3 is CASSFLQGKGYTF. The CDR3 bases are TGTGCCAGCAGCTTCCTTCAGGGGAAAGGCTACACCTTC.

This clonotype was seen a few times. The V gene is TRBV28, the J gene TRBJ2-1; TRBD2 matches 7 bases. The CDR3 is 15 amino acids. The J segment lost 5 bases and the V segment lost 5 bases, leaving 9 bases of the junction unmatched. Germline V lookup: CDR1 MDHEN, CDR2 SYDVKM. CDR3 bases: TGTGCCAGCAGTCAAACTAGCGTCCTTAACAATGAGCAGTTCTTC. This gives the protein CASSQTSVLNNEQFF.

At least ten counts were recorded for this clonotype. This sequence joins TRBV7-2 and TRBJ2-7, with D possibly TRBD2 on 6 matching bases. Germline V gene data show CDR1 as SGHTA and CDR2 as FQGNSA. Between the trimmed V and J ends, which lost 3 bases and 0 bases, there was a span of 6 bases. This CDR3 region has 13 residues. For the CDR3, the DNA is TGTGCCAGCAGCTTCGGGAGCTCCTACGAGCAGTACTTC. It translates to CASSFGSSYEQYF. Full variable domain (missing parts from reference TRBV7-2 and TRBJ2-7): GAGVSQSPSNKVTEKGKDVELRCDPISGHTALYWYRQSLGQGLEFLIYFQGNSAPDKSGLPSDRFSAERTGGSVSTLTIQRTQQEDSAVYLCASSFGSSYEQYFGPGTRLTVT.

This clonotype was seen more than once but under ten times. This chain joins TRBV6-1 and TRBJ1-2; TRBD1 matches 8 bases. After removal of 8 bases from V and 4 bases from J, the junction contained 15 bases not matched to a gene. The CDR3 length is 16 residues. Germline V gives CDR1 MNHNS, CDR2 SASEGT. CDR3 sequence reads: CASRGQGPTDPYGYTF. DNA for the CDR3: TGTGCCAGCCGAGGACAGGGCCCGACTGACCCCTATGGCTACACCTTC.

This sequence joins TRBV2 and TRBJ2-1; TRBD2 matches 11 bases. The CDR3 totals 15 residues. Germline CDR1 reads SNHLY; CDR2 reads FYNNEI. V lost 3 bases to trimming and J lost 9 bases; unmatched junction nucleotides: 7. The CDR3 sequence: CASSELAGGGSEQFF. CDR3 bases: TGTGCCAGCAGTGAGTTAGCGGGAGGGGGAAGTGAGCAGTTCTTC.

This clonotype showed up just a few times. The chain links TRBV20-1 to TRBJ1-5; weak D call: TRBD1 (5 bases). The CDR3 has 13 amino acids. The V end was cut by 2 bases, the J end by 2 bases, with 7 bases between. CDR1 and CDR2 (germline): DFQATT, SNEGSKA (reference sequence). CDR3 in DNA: TGCAGTGCTAGAAGGGACGGCAATCAGCCCCAGCATTTT. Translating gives CSARRDGNQPQHF.

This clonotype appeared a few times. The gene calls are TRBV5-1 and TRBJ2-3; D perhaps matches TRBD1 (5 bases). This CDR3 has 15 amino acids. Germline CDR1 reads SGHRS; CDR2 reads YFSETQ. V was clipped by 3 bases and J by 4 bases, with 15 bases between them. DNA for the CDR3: TGCGCCAGCAGCTCTACAGGTCACGAAGCAGATACGCAGTATTTT. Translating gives CASSSTGHEADTQYF.

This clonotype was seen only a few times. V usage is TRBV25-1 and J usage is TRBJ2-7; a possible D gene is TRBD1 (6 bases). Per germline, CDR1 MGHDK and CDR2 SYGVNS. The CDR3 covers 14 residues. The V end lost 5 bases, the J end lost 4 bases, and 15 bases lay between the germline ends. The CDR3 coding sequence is TGTGCCAGCAGTTTCCAGGGGCGTCATTACGAGCAGTACTTC. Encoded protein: CASSFQGRHYEQYF.

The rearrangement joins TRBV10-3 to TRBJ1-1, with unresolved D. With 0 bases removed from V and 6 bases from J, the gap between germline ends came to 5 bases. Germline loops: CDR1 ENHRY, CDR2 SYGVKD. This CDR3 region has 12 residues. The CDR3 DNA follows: TGTGCCATCAGTGAGTCGGCAGCTGAAGCTTTCTTT. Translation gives CAISESAAEAFF.

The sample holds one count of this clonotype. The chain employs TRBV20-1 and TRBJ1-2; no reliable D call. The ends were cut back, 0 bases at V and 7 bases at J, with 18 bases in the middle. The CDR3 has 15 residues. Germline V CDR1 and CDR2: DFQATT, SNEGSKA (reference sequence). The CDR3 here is CSARDNRRGLGGYTF. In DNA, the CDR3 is TGCAGTGCTAGAGATAATCGGCGGGGATTGGGTGGCTACACCTTC.

The CDR3 region is CASSYSRGTAGGEQYF. The CDR3 nucleotides are TGTGCCAGCAGTTACTCGCGGGGGACGGCAGGTGGAGAGCAGTACTTC. The chain recombines TRBV6-5 with TRBJ2-7; 7 bases are a match to TRBD2. The V segment lost 0 bases and the J segment 7 bases; nucleotides outside the gene matches: 12. CDR1 MNHEY and CDR2 SVGAGI come from the germline V gene. This CDR3 spans 16 amino acids.

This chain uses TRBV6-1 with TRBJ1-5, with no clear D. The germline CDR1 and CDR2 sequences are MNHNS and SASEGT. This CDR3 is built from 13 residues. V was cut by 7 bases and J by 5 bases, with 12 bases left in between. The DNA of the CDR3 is TGTGCCAGCACCCAAGCCCCCGATCAGCCCCAGCATTTT. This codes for CASTQAPDQPQHF.

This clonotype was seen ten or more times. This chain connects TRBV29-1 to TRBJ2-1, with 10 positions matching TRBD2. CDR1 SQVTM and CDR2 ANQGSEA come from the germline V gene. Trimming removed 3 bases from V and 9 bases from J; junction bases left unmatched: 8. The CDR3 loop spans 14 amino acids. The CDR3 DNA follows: TGCAGCGTTGAGGGGCTAGCGGGAGATGTTGAGCAGTTCTTC. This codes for CSVEGLAGDVEQFF.

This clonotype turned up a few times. The CDR3: CSASPGRPAGEQYF. DNA for the CDR3: TGCAGTGCTTCCCCGGGCCGTCCAGCAGGCGAGCAGTACTTC. This chain connects TRBV20-1 to TRBJ2-7; no reliable D call. Trimming left V 5 bases short and J 6 bases short, with 20 bases between. The germline CDR1 and CDR2 sequences are DFQATT and SNEGSKA (reference sequence). This CDR3 spans 14 amino acids.

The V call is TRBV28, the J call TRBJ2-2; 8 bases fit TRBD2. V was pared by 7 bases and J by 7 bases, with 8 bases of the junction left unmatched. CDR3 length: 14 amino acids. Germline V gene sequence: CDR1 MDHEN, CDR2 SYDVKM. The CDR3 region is CASNRVGGVGELFF. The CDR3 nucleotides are TGTGCCAGCAACCGAGTCGGGGGGGTCGGGGAGCTGTTTTTT.

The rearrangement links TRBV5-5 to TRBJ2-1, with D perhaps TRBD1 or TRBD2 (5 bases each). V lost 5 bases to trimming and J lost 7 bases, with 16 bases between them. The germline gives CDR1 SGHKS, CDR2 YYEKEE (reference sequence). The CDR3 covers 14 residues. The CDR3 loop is CASRPKPGGNEQFF. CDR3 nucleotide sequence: TGTGCCAGCAGACCCAAACCTGGGGGTAATGAGCAGTTCTTC.

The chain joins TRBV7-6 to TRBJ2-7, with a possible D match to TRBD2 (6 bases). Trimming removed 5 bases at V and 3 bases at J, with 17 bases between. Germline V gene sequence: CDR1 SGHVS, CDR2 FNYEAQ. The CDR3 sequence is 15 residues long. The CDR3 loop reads CASSPDSGAGYEQYF. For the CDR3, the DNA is TGTGCCAGCAGCCCCGATAGCGGAGCAGGCTACGAGCAGTACTTC. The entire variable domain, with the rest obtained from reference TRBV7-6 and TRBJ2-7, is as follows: GAGVSQSPRYKVTKRGQDVALRCDPISGHVSLYWYRQALGQGPEFLTYFNYEAQQDKSGLPNDRFSAERPEGSISTLTIQRTEQRDSAMYRCASSPDSGAGYEQYFGPGTRLTVT.

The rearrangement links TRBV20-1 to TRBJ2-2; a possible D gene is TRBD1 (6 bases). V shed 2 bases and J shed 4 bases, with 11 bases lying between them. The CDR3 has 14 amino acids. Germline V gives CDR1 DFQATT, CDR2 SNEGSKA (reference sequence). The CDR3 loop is CSARQGLGTGELFF. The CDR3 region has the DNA TGCAGTGCTAGACAGGGGTTGGGCACCGGGGAGCTGTTTTTT.

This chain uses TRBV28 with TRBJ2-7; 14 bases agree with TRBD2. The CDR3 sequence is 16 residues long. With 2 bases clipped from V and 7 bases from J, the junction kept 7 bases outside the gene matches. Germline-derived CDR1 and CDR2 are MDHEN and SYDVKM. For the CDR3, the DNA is TGTGCCAGCAGTTTACGGAGGACTAGCGGGAGGCTTGAGCAGTACTTC. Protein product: CASSLRRTSGRLEQYF.

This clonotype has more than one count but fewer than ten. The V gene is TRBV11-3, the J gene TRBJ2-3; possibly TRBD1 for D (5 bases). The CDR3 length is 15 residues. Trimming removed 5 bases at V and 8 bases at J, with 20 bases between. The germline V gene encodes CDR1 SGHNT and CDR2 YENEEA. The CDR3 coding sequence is TGTGCCAGCAGCCCCCAGGGTCCCGGGCAGGGTACGCAGTATTTT. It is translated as CASSPQGPGQGTQYF.

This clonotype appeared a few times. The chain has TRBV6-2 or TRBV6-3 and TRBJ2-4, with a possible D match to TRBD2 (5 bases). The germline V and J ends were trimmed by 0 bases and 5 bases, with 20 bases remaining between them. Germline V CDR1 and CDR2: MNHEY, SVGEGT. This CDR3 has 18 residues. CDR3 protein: CASSYSMGLTRDENIQYF. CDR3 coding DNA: TGTGCCAGCAGTTACTCGATGGGCCTAACCCGGGATGAAAACATTCAGTACTTC.

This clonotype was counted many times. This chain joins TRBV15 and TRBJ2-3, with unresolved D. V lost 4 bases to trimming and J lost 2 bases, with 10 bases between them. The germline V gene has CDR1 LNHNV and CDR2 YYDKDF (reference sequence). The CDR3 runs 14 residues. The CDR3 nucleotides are TGTGCCACCAGCAATTCAGGCCCCACAGATACGCAGTATTTT. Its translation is CATSNSGPTDTQYF.

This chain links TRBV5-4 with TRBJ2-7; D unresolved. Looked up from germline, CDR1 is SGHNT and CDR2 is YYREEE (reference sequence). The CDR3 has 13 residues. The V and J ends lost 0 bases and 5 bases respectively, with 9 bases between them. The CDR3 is CASSLAPGDEQYF. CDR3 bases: TGTGCCAGCAGCTTGGCCCCAGGCGACGAGCAGTACTTC.

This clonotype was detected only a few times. CDR3 DNA: TGCGCCAGCAGCTTGGTAGACCCGACCTACAATGAGCAGTTCTTC. This translates into CASSLVDPTYNEQFF. The rearrangement joins TRBV5-1 to TRBJ2-1; the D is unclear. Germline V gives CDR1 SGHRS, CDR2 YFSETQ. V lost 0 bases, J lost 2 bases, and 9 bases lay in between. This CDR3 region has 15 residues.

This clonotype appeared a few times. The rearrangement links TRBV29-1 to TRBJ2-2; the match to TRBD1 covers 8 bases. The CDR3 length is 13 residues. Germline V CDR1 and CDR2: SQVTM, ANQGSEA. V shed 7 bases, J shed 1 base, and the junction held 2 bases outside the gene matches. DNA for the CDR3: TGCAGCGCTGACAGGGGGAACACCGGGGAGCTGTTTTTT. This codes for CSADRGNTGELFF.

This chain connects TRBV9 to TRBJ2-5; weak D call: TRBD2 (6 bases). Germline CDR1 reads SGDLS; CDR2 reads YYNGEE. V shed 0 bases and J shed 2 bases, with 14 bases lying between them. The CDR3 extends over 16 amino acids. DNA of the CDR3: TGTGCCAGCAGCGTAGGGGCTCTAGCGTTACAAGAGACCCAGTACTTC. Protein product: CASSVGALALQETQYF.

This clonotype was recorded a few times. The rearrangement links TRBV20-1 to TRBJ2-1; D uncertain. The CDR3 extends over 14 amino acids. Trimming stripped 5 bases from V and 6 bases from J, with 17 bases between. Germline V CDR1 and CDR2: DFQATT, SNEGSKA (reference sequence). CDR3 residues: CSAVDPPRRNEQFF. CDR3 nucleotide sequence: TGCAGTGCTGTGGACCCGCCACGTCGCAATGAGCAGTTCTTC.

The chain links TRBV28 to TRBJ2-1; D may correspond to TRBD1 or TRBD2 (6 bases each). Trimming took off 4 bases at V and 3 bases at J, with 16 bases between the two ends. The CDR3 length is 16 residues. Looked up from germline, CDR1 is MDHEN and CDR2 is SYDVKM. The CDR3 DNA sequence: TGTGCCAGCAGTTGGGGGGCAAGAGACGGCTACAATGAGCAGTTCTTC. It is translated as CASSWGARDGYNEQFF.